Below are 6 T cell receptor beta chains sequenced from a single sample in a study of blood T cell repertoires in COVID-19. Generated by immunoSEQ multiplex PCR, the TCRdb table keeps only in-frame clones and is missing some. The sample has approximately 31,000 clones, 85% to 90% seen once; the top ten hold about 12%. Source material: peripheral blood. These receptors came from an older man with active COVID-19.

V gene TRBV3-1 (or the pseudogene TRBV3-2) combines with J gene TRBJ2-1; 10 nucleotides align to TRBD2. Germline trimming cut 2 bases from V and 5 bases from J; bases unmatched to any gene: 6. The V gene's germline CDR1 is LGHDT and CDR2 YNNKEL (reference sequence). The CDR3 covers 16 residues. CDR3 in DNA: TGTGCCAGCAGCCAATGGACTAGCGGAAAGAACAATGAGCAGTTCTTC. Protein: CASSQWTSGKNNEQFF.

The chain joins TRBV11-2 to TRBJ2-3; 8 bases are a match to TRBD2. Trimming at V came to 2 bases and at J to 3 bases, leaving 1 base not matched to a gene. Germline V gene data show CDR1 as SGHAT and CDR2 as FQNNGV. CDR3 length: 14 residues. The CDR3 sequence: CASSLQRETDTQYF. Here the CDR3 DNA reads TGTGCCAGCAGCTTACAGCGGGAGACAGATACGCAGTATTTT.

This chain joins TRBV9 and TRBJ1-5, with 9 positions matching TRBD1. Trimming cost V 3 bases and J 6 bases; bases outside gene matches: 4. Germline V gives CDR1 SGDLS, CDR2 YYNGEE. This CDR3 has 14 amino acids. The DNA of the CDR3 is TGTGCCAGCAGCGACGGGACAGGGACTCAGCCCCAGCATTTT. It translates to CASSDGTGTQPQHF.

The V gene is TRBV28, the J gene TRBJ1-2; D is possibly TRBD1 (6 bases). CDR1 is MDHEN and CDR2 is SYDVKM in the germline V gene. V was trimmed by 2 bases and J by 7 bases, leaving 14 bases between them. The CDR3 has 14 amino acids. CDR3 in DNA: TGTGCCAGCAGTTTACCCACAGGGCTTAGTGGCTACACCTTC. It codes for CASSLPTGLSGYTF.

This chain joins TRBV7-6 and TRBJ1-2, with D tentatively TRBD1 (6 bases). The ends were cut back, 5 bases at V and 6 bases at J, with 13 bases in the middle. The CDR3 contains 13 residues. CDR1 and CDR2 (germline): SGHVS, FNYEAQ. CDR3 region: CASSPQGIDGYTF. In nucleotides, the CDR3 is TGTGCCAGCAGCCCCCAGGGGATCGATGGCTACACCTTC.

In its sample, this clone was seen a few times. The rearrangement links TRBV9 to TRBJ2-1, with 9 bases that match TRBD1. Per germline, CDR1 SGDLS and CDR2 YYNGEE. The CDR3 totals 12 residues. V was pared by 4 bases and J by 12 bases, with 5 bases of the junction left unmatched. The CDR3 loop is CASSPQGAGQFF. In DNA form, the CDR3 reads TGTGCCAGCAGCCCACAGGGGGCTGGGCAGTTCTTC. Variable domain in full (rest from reference TRBV9 and TRBJ2-1): DSGVTQTPKHLITATGQRVTLRCSPRSGDLSVYWYQQSLDQGLQFLIQYYNGEERAKGNILERFSAQQFPDLHSELNLSSLELGDSALYFCASSPQGAGQFFGPGTRLTVL.